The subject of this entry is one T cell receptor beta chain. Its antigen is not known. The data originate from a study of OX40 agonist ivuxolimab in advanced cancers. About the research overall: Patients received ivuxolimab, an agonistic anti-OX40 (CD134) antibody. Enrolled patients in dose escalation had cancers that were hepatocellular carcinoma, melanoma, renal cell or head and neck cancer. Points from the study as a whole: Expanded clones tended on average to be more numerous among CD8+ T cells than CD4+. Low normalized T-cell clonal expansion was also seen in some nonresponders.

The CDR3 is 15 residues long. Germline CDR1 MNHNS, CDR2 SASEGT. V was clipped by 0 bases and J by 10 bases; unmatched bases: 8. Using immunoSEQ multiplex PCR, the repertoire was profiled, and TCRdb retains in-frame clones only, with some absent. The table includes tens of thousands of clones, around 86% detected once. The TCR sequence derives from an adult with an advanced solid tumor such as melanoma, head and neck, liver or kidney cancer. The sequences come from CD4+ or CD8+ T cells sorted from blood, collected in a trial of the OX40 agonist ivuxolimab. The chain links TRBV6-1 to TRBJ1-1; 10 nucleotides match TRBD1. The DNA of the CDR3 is TGTGCCAGCAGTGAAGCGGACAGGGGGTTATCCGGAGCTTTCTTT. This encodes CASSEADRGLSGAFF.